A single sample is the source of the 16 T cell receptor beta chains below, sequenced in a study of cytomegalovirus exposure and HLA in healthy donors. A multiplex PCR was run with 60 Vbeta primers and 13 Jbeta primers. TCRdb keeps only in-frame clones here, not all; method: immunoSEQ multiplex PCR. The table includes about 110,000 clones, more than 65% detected once. The sample was PBMCs. The receptors were gathered from a man aged 25 to 45 in good health and CMV-seropositive.

The table lists this clone with a count of one. This chain connects TRBV28 to TRBJ1-6; possible D gene TRBD1, 6 bases. The CDR3 contains 16 residues. V shed 5 bases and J shed 5 bases, with 16 bases lying between them. CDR1 MDHEN and CDR2 SYDVKM come from the germline V gene. In DNA form, the CDR3 reads TGTGCCAGCAGTCCAGCCGGGACACTCCATAATTCACCCCTCCACTTT. This gives the protein CASSPAGTLHNSPLHF.

The chain links TRBV6-6 to TRBJ1-3; D is unclear. The V and J ends lost 0 bases and 0 bases respectively, with 6 bases between them. CDR3 length: 15 residues. Germline CDR1 reads MNHNY; CDR2 reads SVGAGI (reference sequence). CDR3 nucleotide sequence: TGTGCCAGCAGTTACTCAACAGCCTCTGGAAACACCATATATTTT. Its translation: CASSYSTASGNTIYF.

V usage is TRBV27 and J usage is TRBJ1-1; no clear D. The CDR3 is 14 residues long. In germline, CDR1 is MNHEY, CDR2 SMNVEV (reference sequence). V lost 2 bases to trimming and J lost 0 bases, with 7 bases between them. The CDR3 DNA sequence: TGTGCCAGCAGTTTAGAGGGCCTGAACACTGAAGCTTTCTTT. Amino acids: CASSLEGLNTEAFF.

This chain links TRBV11-2 with TRBJ2-2, with D unresolved. Trimming cost V 0 bases and J 1 base, with 6 bases left between them. CDR1 and CDR2 (germline): SGHAT, FQNNGV. The CDR3 is 15 amino acids. CDR3 region: CASSLDPVNTGELFF. The CDR3 bases are TGTGCCAGCAGCTTAGACCCGGTGAACACCGGGGAGCTGTTTTTT.

This chain joins TRBV15 and TRBJ2-7, with 7 bases lining up with TRBD1. The CDR3 consists of 17 residues. V was pared by 0 bases and J by 3 bases, with 11 bases of the junction left unmatched. Germline CDR1 reads LNHNV; CDR2 reads YYDKDF (reference sequence). The CDR3 loop is CATSREGPAGGGYEQYF. The DNA for the CDR3 is TGTGCCACCAGCAGAGAAGGTCCGGCAGGGGGTGGCTACGAGCAGTACTTC.

This clone was found a few times. The gene calls are TRBV9 and TRBJ2-3, with D tentatively TRBD2 (5 bases). CDR3 length: 15 residues. The germline V gene encodes CDR1 SGDLS and CDR2 YYNGEE. Trimming left V 0 bases short and J 4 bases short, with 12 bases between. DNA for the CDR3: TGTGCCAGCAGCGTAGCTGGGCTAGCCCCAGATACGCAGTATTTT. This translates into CASSVAGLAPDTQYF.

This clone was found a few times. V and J are TRBV19 and TRBJ1-3; 8 bases line up with TRBD1. After removal of 3 bases from V and 1 base from J, the junction contained 5 bases not matched to a gene. Germline V gene data show CDR1 as LNHDA and CDR2 as SQIVND (reference sequence). The CDR3 sequence is 16 residues long. The CDR3 reads CASSIDRGSSGNTIYF. The CDR3 DNA follows: TGTGCCAGTAGTATCGACAGGGGCTCTTCTGGAAACACCATATATTTT.

CDR3 loop: CASSVGLAASTDTQYF. For the CDR3, the DNA is TGTGCCAGCAGCGTAGGACTAGCGGCAAGCACAGATACGCAGTATTTT. This sequence joins TRBV9 and TRBJ2-3, with 9 positions matching TRBD2. From germline, CDR1 is SGDLS and CDR2 YYNGEE. This CDR3 comprises 16 residues. V shed 0 bases and J 0 bases; nucleotides not matched to a gene: 2.

The V gene is TRBV10-2, the J gene TRBJ1-2; TRBD1 matches at 7 bases. The CDR3 totals 14 residues. Germline lookup yields CDR1 WSHSY and CDR2 SAAADI. The V and J ends lost 6 bases and 3 bases, in that order; junction bases with no gene match: 7. The CDR3 loop reads CASSFRDSHYGYTF. CDR3 bases: TGCGCCAGCAGCTTCCGGGACAGTCACTATGGCTACACCTTC.

CDR3 sequence: CSVQVDEQFF. DNA of the CDR3: TGCAGCGTACAGGTGGATGAGCAGTTCTTC. The chain joins TRBV29-1 to TRBJ2-1, with D perhaps matching TRBD1 (5 bases). Looked up from germline, CDR1 is SQVTM and CDR2 is ANQGSEA. V was clipped by 6 bases and J by 8 bases, with 8 bases between them. This CDR3 has 10 amino acids.

In this sample, this clone turned up once. This chain joins TRBV18 and TRBJ1-5, with 8 bases identical to TRBD1. The CDR3 sequence is 16 residues long. Germline CDR1 is KGHSH and CDR2 is LQKENI. V was pared by 0 bases and J by 4 bases, with 5 bases of the junction left unmatched. The CDR3 loop reads CASSPPGTGNNQPQHF. In DNA, the CDR3 is TGTGCCAGCTCACCACCGGGGACAGGAAATAATCAGCCCCAGCATTTT.

The V call is TRBV27, the J call TRBJ2-6; 7 bases align to TRBD2. This CDR3 contains 18 residues. The J segment lost 0 bases and the V segment lost 2 bases, leaving 7 bases of the junction unmatched. Germline CDR1 and CDR2: MNHEY and SMNVEV (reference sequence). The CDR3 DNA reads TGTGCCAGCAGTTTACGGCTAGCGGCCCCCTCTGGGGCCAACGTCCTGACTTTC. Translated, it gives CASSLRLAAPSGANVLTF.

V usage is TRBV7-8 and J usage is TRBJ2-3; 7 positions agree with TRBD2. J lost 11 bases, V lost 1 base, and 6 bases had no gene match. The V gene's germline CDR1 is SGHVS and CDR2 FQNEAQ. This CDR3 region has 13 residues. The chain's CDR3 is CASSLDYGEGQYF. As DNA, the CDR3 is TGTGCCAGCAGCTTAGACTACGGGGAGGGGCAGTATTTT.

The sample holds one count of this clone. This rearrangement joins TRBV9 to TRBJ1-1, with 12 bases lining up with TRBD1. CDR3 length equals 15 residues. Germline V gives CDR1 SGDLS, CDR2 YYNGEE. J lost 7 bases, V lost 0 bases, and 4 bases had no gene match. CDR3 nucleotide sequence: TGTGCCAGCAGCGTAGCTGGGACAGGGGGCGATGAAGCTTTCTTT. This sequence encodes CASSVAGTGGDEAFF. The whole variable domain, remainder taken from reference TRBV9 and TRBJ1-1, is DSGVTQTPKHLITATGQRVTLRCSPRSGDLSVYWYQQSLDQGLQFLIQYYNGEERAKGNILERFSAQQFPDLHSELNLSSLELGDSALYFCASSVAGTGGDEAFFGQGTRLTVV.

The chain combines TRBV27 with TRBJ2-7; 9 bases align to TRBD1. Trimming cost V 5 bases and J 3 bases; bases outside gene matches: 8. The CDR3 is 15 amino acids. Germline-derived CDR1 and CDR2 are MNHEY and SMNVEV (reference sequence). The CDR3 loop reads CASSPQDRGNYEQYF. CDR3 coding DNA: TGTGCCAGCAGTCCACAGGACAGGGGAAACTACGAGCAGTACTTC.

The CDR3 nucleotides are TGTGCCAGCAGCTTGGGGGGGGGCTTTGGCACTGAAGCTTTCTTT. As protein: CASSLGGGFGTEAFF. V gene TRBV5-6 combines with J gene TRBJ1-1, with D maybe TRBD1 (6 bases). The CDR3 loop spans 15 amino acids. Germline V CDR1 and CDR2: SGHDT, YYEEEE. The ends were cut back, 0 bases at V and 4 bases at J, with 13 bases in the middle.